The table lists the clone carrying this TCR beta chain with a few counts. Its specificity is not known. V gave up 4 bases and J gave up 2 bases, with 13 bases separating them. Germline V gene data show CDR1 as MNHEY and CDR2 as SMNVEV (reference sequence). The CDR3 spans 15 residues. This sample is part of a study of CD8 T cells in ankylosing spondylitis. Study-wide results and limits: From matched ankylosing spondylitis synovial fluid, disease-linked clones were reportedly recovered at significantly enriched levels. It appeared that ankylosing spondylitis blood was characterized by a TCR beta motif of several highly homologous variants.

Each TCR beta library was made by quantitative 5'-RACE that incorporated molecular barcodes. TCRdb processed the 5' RACE reads anew with MiXCR; each CDR3 protein has one entry. The profile shows roughly 670,000 distinct CDR3 sequences, around 20% of them singletons. The receptor comes from a male donor with ankylosing spondylitis. Sequencing input: blood, either unsorted or a sorted T cell fraction (not recorded which). This chain joins TRBV27 and TRBJ2-3; D not resolved. CDR3 region: CASSSSGSYTDTQYF. CDR3 sequence (DNA): TGTGCCAGCAGTTCCTCCGGGTCCTACACAGATACGCAGTATTTT.